A single sample gave rise to the 26 T cell receptor beta chains below, sequenced in a study of CD8+CD57+ T cells in acquired aplastic anemia. For sequencing, patients were chosen who had shown expansion of CD8+CD57+ cells by flow cytometry. Using genomic DNA as the template, TCR beta VDJ and CDR3 profiling was carried out. TCRdb re-called the reads with MiXCR, one entry per CDR3 protein. The sample holds approximately 220,000 distinct CDR3 sequences; roughly 45% are singletons and the top ten take just under 20%. The sequenced sample was sorted CD4+, CD8+, or CD8+CD57+ T cells (not recorded which) from PBMCs. The receptors shown here come from a human donor with aplastic anemia.

This clonotype was counted between two and nine times. The rearrangement links TRBV2 to TRBJ1-2; D might be TRBD1 (5 bases). Trimming stripped 4 bases from V and 4 bases from J, with 10 bases between. The CDR3 covers 13 residues. CDR1 is SNHLY, CDR2 FYNNEI, per germline. The CDR3 DNA is TGTGCCAGCAGTGCCGGGACGTTCTATGGCTACACCTTC. This sequence encodes CASSAGTFYGYTF. The entire variable domain, with the rest obtained from reference TRBV2 and TRBJ1-2, is as follows: EPEVTQTPSHQVTQMGQEVILRCVPISNHLYFYWYRQILGQKVEFLVSFYNNEISEKSEIFDDQFSVERPDGSNFTLKIRSTKLEDSAMYFCASSAGTFYGYTFGSGTRLTVV.

This clonotype has a count of ten or more. The V call is TRBV19, the J call TRBJ1-4; D might be TRBD1 (5 bases). Germline values: CDR1 LNHDA, CDR2 SQIVND (reference sequence). With 7 bases removed from V and 0 bases from J, the gap between germline ends came to 12 bases. The CDR3 is 15 residues long. The CDR3 loop is CASTKGPATNEKLFF. The CDR3 bases are TGTGCCAGTACTAAGGGACCTGCAACTAATGAAAAACTGTTTTTT.

The chain has TRBV2 and TRBJ1-5; 7 positions agree with TRBD1. The J segment lost 9 bases and the V segment lost 7 bases, leaving 21 bases of the junction unmatched. CDR3 length: 17 residues. Germline CDR1 SNHLY, CDR2 FYNNEI. CDR3: CASTGVRTGMEVRPQHF. As DNA, the CDR3 is TGTGCCAGCACGGGAGTGAGGACAGGCATGGAGGTGAGGCCCCAGCATTTT.

This clonotype was observed at least ten times. This chain links TRBV5-4 with TRBJ2-2; TRBD1 matches 7 bases. J gave up 4 bases and V 2 bases, and 5 bases lay outside the gene matches. Germline values: CDR1 SGHNT, CDR2 YYREEE (reference sequence). CDR3 length equals 15 residues. The CDR3 bases are TGTGCCAGCAGCTTCGAGGGACAGAGCACCGGGGAGCTGTTTTTT. This translates into CASSFEGQSTGELFF.

This chain uses TRBV2 with TRBJ2-7; 12 nucleotides agree with TRBD1. Unmatched junction bases numbered 4, after V lost 9 bases and J lost 1 base. The CDR3 has 14 amino acids. Germline V gene data show CDR1 as SNHLY and CDR2 as FYNNEI. The CDR3 here is CASTGQGASYEQYF. The CDR3 coding sequence is TGTGCCAGTACGGGACAGGGGGCATCCTACGAGCAGTACTTC.

The chain has TRBV9 and TRBJ2-7, with a tentative D call TRBD1 (5 bases). Looked up from germline, CDR1 is SGDLS and CDR2 is YYNGEE. Trimming stripped 4 bases from V and 2 bases from J, with 13 bases between. The CDR3 length is 14 residues. The CDR3 sequence: CASSLGHRTYEQYF. As DNA, the CDR3 is TGTGCCAGCAGCTTAGGACACCGAACCTACGAGCAGTACTTC.

This chain links TRBV5-1 with TRBJ1-4, with D possibly TRBD1 on 6 matching bases. In germline, CDR1 is SGHRS, CDR2 YFSETQ. CDR3 length equals 15 residues. V was clipped by 5 bases and J by 8 bases, with 19 bases between them. CDR3 residues: CASSSLQGDGEKLFF. For the CDR3, the DNA is TGCGCCAGCAGTTCCCTACAGGGTGATGGGGAAAAACTGTTTTTT.

This chain's CDR3 is CATSPRTGGYTF. The CDR3 DNA reads TGTGCCACCAGCCCCCGGACAGGTGGCTACACCTTC. This chain links TRBV15 with TRBJ1-2, with TRBD1 matching 7 bases. The CDR3 runs to 12 residues. V trimming: 5 bases; J trimming: 7 bases; junction bases outside the gene matches: 4. The germline gives CDR1 LNHNV, CDR2 YYDKDF (reference sequence).

Turning to this clonotype: Since a much larger clone is just one base distant, this may be a read error. The chain combines TRBV6-5 with TRBJ1-6; 10 bases agree with TRBD1. The junction had 15 bases not matched to a gene; V was cut back by 8 bases and J by 8 bases. Germline V gene lookup returns CDR1 MNHEY and CDR2 SVGAGI. This CDR3 region has 17 residues. The CDR3 loop is CASGRPGTGVADSPLHF. CDR3 sequence (DNA): TGTGCCAGCGGACGCCCCGGGACAGGGGTTGCTGATTCACCCCTCCACTTT.

The CDR3 protein is CASSLGTGGDTEAFF. The CDR3 DNA reads TGCGCCAGCAGCTTAGGGACAGGGGGCGACACTGAAGCTTTCTTT. The rearrangement joins TRBV5-1 to TRBJ1-1; TRBD1 agrees at 12 bases. CDR3 size: 15 residues. V lost 2 bases to trimming and J lost 3 bases; unmatched junction nucleotides: 2. From germline, CDR1 is SGHRS and CDR2 YFSETQ.

The CDR3 DNA reads TGTGCCAGCACTTCCCCGACAGGGAGGGACGAGCAGTACTTC. The encoded protein is CASTSPTGRDEQYF. The chain combines TRBV2 with TRBJ2-7; D tentatively fits TRBD1 or TRBD2 (7 bases each). This CDR3 comprises 14 residues. The V end lost 7 bases, the J end lost 5 bases, and 18 bases lay between the germline ends. CDR1 SNHLY and CDR2 FYNNEI come from the germline V gene.

The chain uses TRBV7-2 and TRBJ2-5; 8 bases align to TRBD2. Trimming removed 5 bases from V and 4 bases from J; junction bases left unmatched: 18. From germline, CDR1 is SGHTA and CDR2 FQGNSA. The CDR3 loop spans 18 amino acids. CDR3 amino acids: CASSPIQGTGGAGETQYF. The CDR3 nucleotides read TGTGCCAGCAGCCCTATCCAGGGTACCGGGGGGGCAGGAGAGACCCAGTACTTC.

This clonotype was recorded at least ten times. This CDR3 is CASSAGGFSNQPQHF. The DNA for the CDR3 is TGTGCCAGCAGTGCAGGAGGATTTAGCAATCAGCCCCAGCATTTT. This chain connects TRBV2 to TRBJ1-5; D is unclear. V lost 4 bases, J lost 0 bases, and 10 bases lay in between. The CDR3 spans 15 residues. Germline CDR1 is SNHLY and CDR2 is FYNNEI.

This clonotype has ten or more counts. The J gene is TRBJ2-5, the V gene TRBV7-9; the D gene is possibly TRBD2 (6 bases). This CDR3 has 15 amino acids. Trimming cost V 1 base and J 5 bases, with 14 bases left between them. CDR1 is SEHNR, CDR2 FQNEAQ, per germline (reference sequence). The CDR3 coding sequence is TGTGCCAGCAGCTTAGGACTCCGGGGGTGGGAGACCCAGTACTTC. Translating it yields CASSLGLRGWETQYF.

This clonotype has a count of ten or more. This chain connects TRBV30 to TRBJ2-7; possible D gene TRBD1, 5 bases. V was trimmed by 2 bases and J by 3 bases, leaving 5 bases between them. The CDR3 is 11 amino acids. Per the germline V gene, CDR1 is GTSNPN and CDR2 is SVGIG (reference sequence). CDR3 region: CAWSTGYEQYF. The CDR3 nucleotides read TGTGCCTGGAGTACAGGCTACGAGCAGTACTTC.

Note on this clonotype: This is likely a read error, given that the CDR3 carries no conserved phenylalanine or tryptophan at its end. No DNA is shown, since the ends of the CDR3 on it are uncertain; the CDR3 is the one TCRdb lists. This chain joins TRBV5-1 and TRBJ1-2; TRBD1 is the table's D call, not checked against the DNA. The germline gives CDR1 SGHRS, CDR2 YFSETQ. The CDR3 region is 8 residues in length, termini included. The chain's CDR3 is CASSLDGG.

The chain combines TRBV29-1 with TRBJ1-2; D might be TRBD1 (5 bases). The CDR3 consists of 11 residues. V gave up 7 bases and J gave up 4 bases, with 10 bases separating them. Germline CDR1 is SQVTM and CDR2 is ANQGSEA. DNA of the CDR3: TGCAGCGGGCAGGGCGTCTATGGCTACACCTTC. Its translation is CSGQGVYGYTF. The full variable domain, rest sourced from reference TRBV29-1 and TRBJ1-2, is SAVISQKPSRDICQRGTSLTIQCQVDSQVTMMFWYRQQPGQSLTLIATANQGSEATYESGFVIDKFPISRPNLTFSTLTVSNMSPEDSSIYLCSGQGVYGYTFGSGTRLTVV.

The gene calls are TRBV9 and TRBJ2-4; D possibly corresponds to TRBD1 (5 bases). The CDR3 has 14 amino acids. V shed 1 base and J shed 5 bases, with 10 bases lying between them. Germline V lookup: CDR1 SGDLS, CDR2 YYNGEE. The CDR3 spells CASSVSLGENIQYF. The CDR3 DNA is TGTGCCAGCAGCGTAAGCCTAGGGGAAAACATTCAGTACTTC.

Ten or more counts support this clonotype. The chain recombines TRBV9 with TRBJ2-5; 11 nucleotides match TRBD1. Unmatched junction bases numbered 12, after V lost 9 bases and J lost 5 bases. This CDR3 spans 15 amino acids. In germline, CDR1 is SGDLS, CDR2 YYNGEE. The CDR3 bases are TGTGCCACCATAGGGGGACAGGGGGTGGTGGAGACCCAGTACTTC. Translated: CATIGGQGVVETQYF.

The chain combines TRBV6-1 with TRBJ2-2; no reliable D call. The germline gives CDR1 MNHNS, CDR2 SASEGT. V was shortened by 3 bases and J by 8 bases, with 4 bases between the two germline ends. CDR3 length equals 11 residues. The CDR3 DNA reads as TGTGCCAGCAGTGATCAGGGGGAGCTGTTTTTT. This encodes CASSDQGELFF.

This chain links TRBV20-1 with TRBJ1-1, with D hard to call. Between the trimmed V and J ends, which lost 3 bases and 1 base, there was a span of 3 bases. Looked up from germline, CDR1 is DFQATT and CDR2 is SNEGSKA (reference sequence). The CDR3 contains 11 residues. The CDR3 loop reads CSASSNTEAFF. Written as DNA, the CDR3 is TGCAGTGCTAGTTCGAACACTGAAGCTTTCTTT.

The rearrangement joins TRBV7-2 to TRBJ2-3, with a weak D call TRBD1 (6 bases). The ends were cut back, 6 bases at V and 2 bases at J, with 12 bases in the middle. This CDR3 spans 14 amino acids. CDR1 and CDR2 (germline): SGHTA, FQGNSA. The DNA for the CDR3 is TGTGCCAGCAGATCCGGGACAATCACAGATACGCAGTATTTT. The encoded protein is CASRSGTITDTQYF.

Many counts were recorded for this clonotype. The genes are TRBV6-1 and TRBJ2-5; 10 bases align to TRBD2. This CDR3 contains 13 residues. After removal of 5 bases from V and 8 bases from J, the junction contained 5 bases not matched to a gene. From germline, CDR1 is MNHNS and CDR2 SASEGT. The CDR3 loop reads CASSQGLAETQYF. CDR3 sequence (DNA): TGTGCCAGCAGTCAAGGACTAGCGGAAACCCAGTACTTC.

In regard to this clonotype: Given a much more abundant clone one base away, this may be a read error. Likely a read error: the CDR3 ends without its conserved phenylalanine or tryptophan. The chain uses TRBV9 and TRBJ2-3; D might be TRBD2 (5 bases). The ends were cut back, 7 bases at V and 0 bases at J, with 24 bases in the middle. The CDR3 runs to 18 residues. CDR1 and CDR2 from the germline V gene are SGDLS and YYNGEE. CDR3 amino acids: CASSRLGLAATSTDTQYL. The CDR3 nucleotides are TGTGCCAGCTCTCGGTTAGGGCTAGCCGCTACTAGCACAGATACGCAGTATCTT.

This chain links TRBV20-1 with TRBJ2-7; 11 bases are shared with TRBD2. This CDR3 is 16 amino acids long. Germline CDR1 reads DFQATT; CDR2 reads SNEGSKA (reference sequence). With 1 base clipped from V and 2 bases from J, the junction kept 7 bases outside the gene matches. The CDR3 sequence: CSARVASGRPPYEQYF. The CDR3 nucleotides read TGCAGTGCTAGAGTGGCTAGCGGGAGGCCCCCCTACGAGCAGTACTTC.

The chain is built from TRBV25-1 and TRBJ1-4; 7 nucleotides align to TRBD1. CDR3 size: 15 residues. Germline CDR1 reads MGHDK; CDR2 reads SYGVNS. V shed 1 base and J 10 bases; nucleotides not matched to a gene: 9. The CDR3 reads CASSESKGAFGKLFF. The CDR3 bases are TGTGCCAGCAGTGAATCGAAGGGGGCCTTTGGAAAACTGTTTTTT.